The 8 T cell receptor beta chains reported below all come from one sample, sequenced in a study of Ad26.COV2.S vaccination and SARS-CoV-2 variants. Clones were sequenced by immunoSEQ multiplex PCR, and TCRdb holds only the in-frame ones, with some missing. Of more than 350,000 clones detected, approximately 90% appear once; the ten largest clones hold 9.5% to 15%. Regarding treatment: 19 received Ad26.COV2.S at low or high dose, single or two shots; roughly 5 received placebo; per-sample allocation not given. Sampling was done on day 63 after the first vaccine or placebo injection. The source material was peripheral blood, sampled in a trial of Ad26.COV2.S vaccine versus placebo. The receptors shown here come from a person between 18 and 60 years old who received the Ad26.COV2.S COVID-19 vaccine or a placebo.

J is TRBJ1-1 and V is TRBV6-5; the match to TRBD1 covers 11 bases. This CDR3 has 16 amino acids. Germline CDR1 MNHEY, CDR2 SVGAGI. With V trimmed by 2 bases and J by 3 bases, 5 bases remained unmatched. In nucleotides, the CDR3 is TGTGCCAGCAGTTACGCCGGACAGGGGGCGGACACTGAAGCTTTCTTT. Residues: CASSYAGQGADTEAFF.

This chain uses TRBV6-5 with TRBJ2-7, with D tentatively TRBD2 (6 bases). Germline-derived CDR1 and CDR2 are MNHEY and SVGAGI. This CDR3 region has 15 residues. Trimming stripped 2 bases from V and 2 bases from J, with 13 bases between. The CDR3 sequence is CASSYAGLGAYEQYF. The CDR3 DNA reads TGTGCCAGCAGTTACGCGGGATTGGGGGCCTACGAGCAGTACTTC.

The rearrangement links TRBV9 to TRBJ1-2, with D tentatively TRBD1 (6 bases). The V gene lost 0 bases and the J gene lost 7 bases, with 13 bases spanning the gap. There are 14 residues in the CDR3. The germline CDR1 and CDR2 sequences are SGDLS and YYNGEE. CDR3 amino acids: CASSVVGGPGGYTF. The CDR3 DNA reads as TGTGCCAGCAGCGTAGTCGGGGGGCCGGGTGGCTACACCTTC.

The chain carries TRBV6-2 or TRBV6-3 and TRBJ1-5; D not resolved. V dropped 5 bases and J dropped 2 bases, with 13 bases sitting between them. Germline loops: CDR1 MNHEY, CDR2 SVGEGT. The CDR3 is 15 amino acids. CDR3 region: CASSDWGEGNQPQHF. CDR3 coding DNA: TGTGCCAGCAGTGATTGGGGTGAGGGCAATCAGCCCCAGCATTTT.

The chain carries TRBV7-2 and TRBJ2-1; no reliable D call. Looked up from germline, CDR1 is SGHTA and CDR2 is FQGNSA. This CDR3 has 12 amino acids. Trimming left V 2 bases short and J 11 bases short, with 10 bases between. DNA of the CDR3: TGTGCCAGCAGCTTATCGCCCAGTAAGCAGTTCTTC. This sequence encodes CASSLSPSKQFF. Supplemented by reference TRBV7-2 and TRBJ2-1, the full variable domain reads GAGVSQSPSNKVTEKGKDVELRCDPISGHTALYWYRQSLGQGLEFLIYFQGNSAPDKSGLPSDRFSAERTGGSVSTLTIQRTQQEDSAVYLCASSLSPSKQFFGPGTRLTVL.

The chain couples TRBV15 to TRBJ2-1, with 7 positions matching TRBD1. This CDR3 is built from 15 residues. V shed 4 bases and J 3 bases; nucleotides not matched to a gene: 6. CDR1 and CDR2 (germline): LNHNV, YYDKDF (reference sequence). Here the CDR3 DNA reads TGTGCCACCAGCATCCGACAGGGTGTCTACAATGAGCAGTTCTTC. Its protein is CATSIRQGVYNEQFF.

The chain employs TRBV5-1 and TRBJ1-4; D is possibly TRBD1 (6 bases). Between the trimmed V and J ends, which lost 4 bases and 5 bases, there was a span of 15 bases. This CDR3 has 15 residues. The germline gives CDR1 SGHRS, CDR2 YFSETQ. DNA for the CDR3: TGCGCCAGCAGCCCCATAGGGGGGCAAAATGAAAAACTGTTTTTT. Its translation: CASSPIGGQNEKLFF.

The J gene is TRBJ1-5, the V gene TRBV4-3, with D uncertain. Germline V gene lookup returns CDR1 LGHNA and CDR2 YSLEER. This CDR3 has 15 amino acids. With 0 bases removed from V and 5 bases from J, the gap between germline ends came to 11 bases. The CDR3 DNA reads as TGCGCCAGCAGCCAAGATCAGACAACAGATCAGCCCCAGCATTTT. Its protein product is CASSQDQTTDQPQHF.